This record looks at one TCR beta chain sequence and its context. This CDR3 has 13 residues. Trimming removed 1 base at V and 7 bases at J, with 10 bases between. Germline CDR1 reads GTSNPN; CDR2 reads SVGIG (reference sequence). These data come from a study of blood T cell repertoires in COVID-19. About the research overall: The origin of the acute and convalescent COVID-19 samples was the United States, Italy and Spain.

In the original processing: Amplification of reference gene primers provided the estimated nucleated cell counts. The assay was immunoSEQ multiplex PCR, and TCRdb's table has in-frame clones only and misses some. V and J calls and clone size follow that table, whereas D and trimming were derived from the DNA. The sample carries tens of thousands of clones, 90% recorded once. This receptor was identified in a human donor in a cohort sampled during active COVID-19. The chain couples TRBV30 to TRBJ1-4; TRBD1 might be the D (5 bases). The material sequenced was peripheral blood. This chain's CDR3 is CAWSDWGGEKLFF. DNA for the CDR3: TGTGCCTGGAGTGACTGGGGGGGTGAAAAACTGTTTTTT.